This T cell receptor beta chain was recorded in a study of blood T cell repertoires in COVID-19 (dated by TCRdb to 2019 to 2021). Looking at the study overall: The collaborator samples originated in the United States, Italy and Spain and spanned the acute and convalescent phases of COVID-19. The repertoires were released in a freely available public database intended as a resource for research on the immune response to SARS-CoV-2. Samples came from the ongoing ImmuneRACE study (first 160 participants) plus 1,254 subjects from 6 global collaborators. The material from the prospective study consisted of cDNA or gDNA derived from T cells, B-cell-depleted T cells, or PBMCs. Deeply sampled blood TCRbeta repertoires from subjects exposed to, actively infected with, or recovered from COVID-19 were included in the dataset. HLA class I and class II types, where available, came from metadata supplied by the sample provider rather than from assay-based typing. A de-identified subject ID, COVID-19 status, age in years and sex were almost always included in the sample metadata. What the study reported, not specific to this receptor: The amount of clinical and demographic metadata varied by source and participant and was provided uncurated.

Each collaborating institution followed its own protocols to collect whole blood in K2EDTA tubes. Collaborator samples were shipped for TCRbeta analysis as frozen whole blood, isolated PBMCs, or DNA extracted from either sample type. Comments on this clone: What this receptor recognizes is not known. The germline gene is not matched at one end of the junction; a read error may be the cause.

TCRbeta CDR3 regions were amplified from genomic DNA using the immunoSEQ Assay, a bias-controlled multiplex PCR. The authors' analysis ran thus. The number of nucleated cells in each sample was estimated by amplification of reference gene primers within the assay. Sequence reads were collapsed and filtered to measure the absolute abundance of every unique TCRbeta CDR3 rearrangement. For each sample, productive Simpson clonality was calculated as the square root of Simpson's diversity index over productive rearrangements. The table comes from immuneACCESS by way of TCRdb, which keeps in-frame sequences with V and J called. Part of the clones is missing from these tables; in studies checked, under half for an unresolved V gene and the rest for unknown reasons. D and trimming come from the DNA, and the V and J calls and clone size come from that table. A total of about 68,000 clones appear in this sample, about four fifths of them only once. The ten largest clonotypes hold approximately 6% of the sample.

Reading the germline V gene (reference sequence) gives CDR1 DFQATT and CDR2 SNEGSKA. The CDR3 holds 9 amino acids from the cysteine to the phenylalanine. Kept here is only the CDR3 DNA, which spans 27 bases and is read in frame from base 1. The origin of this receptor is a woman aged 55 to 70 with acute or convalescent COVID-19. Sequencing was carried out using peripheral blood. The rearrangement combines TRBV20-1 with TRBJ2-5; the D gene lacks a confident call. The DNA sequence is as follows: TGCAGTGCTAACCCACCAGGTCACTTC. This is translated as CSANPPGHF.